This T cell receptor (beta chain) was recovered during a study of Graves' ophthalmopathy and Graves' hyperthyroidism. Overall study: Ophthalmopathy absent within 18 months of follow-up marked hyperthyroidism as stable. Study results and caveats: In blood appeared most of the expanded thyroid clonotypes whose frequency exceeded 0.001.

The CDR3 contains 11 residues. Between the trimmed V and J ends, which lost 3 bases and 7 bases, there was a span of 6 bases. The germline V gene encodes CDR1 DFQATT and CDR2 SNEGSKA (reference sequence). Concerning this clonotype itself: The antigen is not known. This may be a read error, as it is one base from a much larger clone. This CDR3 is missing its conserved last phenylalanine or tryptophan, likely due to a read error.

As the template, RNA transcripts were used to amplify TCR beta CDR3 regions. An initial RT-PCR round employing HTBI primers preceded a second-round multiplex PCR. TCRdb itself ran the multiplex PCR reads through MiXCR, one entry per CDR3 protein. Among around 1,000,000 distinct CDR3 sequences listed, roughly 35% were seen once. Sequencing input: peripheral blood or thyroid tissue (not recorded which). The TCR comes from an adult man with Graves' hyperthyroidism. The chain has TRBV20-1 and TRBJ2-2; D remains ambiguous. The DNA for the CDR3 is TGCAGTGCTAGGAGGATCGGGGAGCTGTTTTAT. Translating it yields CSARRIGELFY.